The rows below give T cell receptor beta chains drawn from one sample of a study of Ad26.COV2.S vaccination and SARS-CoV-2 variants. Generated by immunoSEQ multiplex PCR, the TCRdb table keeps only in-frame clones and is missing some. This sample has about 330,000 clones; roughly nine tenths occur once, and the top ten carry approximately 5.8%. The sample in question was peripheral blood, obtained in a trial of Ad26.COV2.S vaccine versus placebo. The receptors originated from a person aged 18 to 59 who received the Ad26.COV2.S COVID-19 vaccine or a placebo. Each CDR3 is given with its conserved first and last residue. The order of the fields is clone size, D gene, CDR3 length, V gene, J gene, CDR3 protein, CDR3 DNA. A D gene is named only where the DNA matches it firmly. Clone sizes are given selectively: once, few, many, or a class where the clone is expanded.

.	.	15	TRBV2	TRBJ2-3	CASTVGGLGTDTQYF	TGTGCCAGCACTGTTGGGGGTTTGGGCACAGATACGCAGTATTTT
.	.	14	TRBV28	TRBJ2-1	CANSGHLNYNEQFF	TGTGCCAACTCGGGACACCTAAACTACAATGAGCAGTTCTTC
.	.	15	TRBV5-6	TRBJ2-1	CASSLWGGLMGEQFF	TGTGCCAGCAGCTTGTGGGGGGGCCTAATGGGTGAGCAGTTCTTC
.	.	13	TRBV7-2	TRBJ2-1	CASTPRSDNEQFF	TGTGCCAGCACCCCTAGGAGCGACAATGAGCAGTTCTTC
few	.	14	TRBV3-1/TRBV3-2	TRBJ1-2	CASSPGTANYGYTF	TGTGCCAGCAGCCCCGGAACGGCTAACTATGGCTACACCTTC
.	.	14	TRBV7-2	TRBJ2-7	CASSPFVPLREQYF	TGTGCCAGCAGCCCCTTTGTTCCTCTACGAGAGCAGTACTTC
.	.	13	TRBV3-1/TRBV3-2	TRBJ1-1	CASSDAANTEAFF	TGTGCCAGCAGCGATGCAGCGAACACTGAAGCTTTCTTT
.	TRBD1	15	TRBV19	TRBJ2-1	CASRNRDRWVNEQFF	TGTGCCAGTAGGAACCGGGACAGGTGGGTCAATGAGCAGTTCTTC
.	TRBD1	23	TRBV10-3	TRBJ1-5	CAIKLRTGNGEIKSDTSNQPQHF	TGTGCCATCAAGTTGCGGACAGGGAATGGGGAGATCAAGTCTGATACTAGCAATCAGCCCCAGCATTTT
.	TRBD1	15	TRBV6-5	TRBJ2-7	CASSSRDRGFDEQYF	TGTGCCAGCAGTTCCAGGGACAGGGGATTCGACGAGCAGTACTTC
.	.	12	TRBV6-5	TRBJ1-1	CASSGPLGSAFF	TGTGCCAGCAGCGGTCCCCTCGGGTCGGCTTTCTTT
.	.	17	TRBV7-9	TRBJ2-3	CASSLGAGRERPDTQYF	TGTGCCAGCAGCTTAGGGGCTGGGCGGGAACGCCCCGATACGCAGTATTTT
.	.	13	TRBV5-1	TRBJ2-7	CASSEDGFYEQYF	TGCGCCAGCAGCGAGGACGGATTCTACGAGCAGTACTTC
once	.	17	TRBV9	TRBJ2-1	CASSFPEGLPPMDEQFF	TGTGCCAGCAGCTTCCCCGAGGGGCTCCCACCGATGGATGAGCAGTTCTTC
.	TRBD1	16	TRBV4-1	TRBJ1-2	CASSRLPGQKSEGYTF	TGCGCCAGCAGCCGGTTACCGGGACAGAAATCTGAGGGCTACACCTTC
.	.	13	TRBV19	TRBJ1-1	CASSNTVNTEAFF	TGTGCCAGTAGTAACACTGTGAACACTGAAGCTTTCTTT
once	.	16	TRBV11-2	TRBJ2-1	CASSLGTSSSYNEQFF	TGTGCCAGCAGCCTGGGGACCTCGAGCTCCTACAATGAGCAGTTCTTC
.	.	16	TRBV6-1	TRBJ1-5	CASSEGGVPGNQPQHF	TGTGCCAGCAGTGAAGGGGGGGTCCCCGGCAATCAGCCCCAGCATTTT
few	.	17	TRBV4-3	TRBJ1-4	CASSERVYGPANEKLFF	TGCGCCAGCAGCGAAAGGGTTTATGGACCGGCTAATGAAAAACTGTTTTTT
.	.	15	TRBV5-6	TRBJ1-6	CASSFLRWENSPLHF	TGTGCCAGCAGCTTTCTCCGATGGGAGAATTCACCCCTCCACTTT
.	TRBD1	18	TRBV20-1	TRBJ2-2	CSASPISGQGAVTGELFF	TGCAGTGCTAGTCCTATTTCGGGACAGGGGGCTGTCACCGGGGAGCTGTTTTTT
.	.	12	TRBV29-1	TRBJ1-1	CSGLLPNTEAFF	TGCAGCGGCCTCTTGCCGAACACTGAAGCTTTCTTT
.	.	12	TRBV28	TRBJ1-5	CAAGRIPQPQHF	TGTGCCGCGGGGAGAATACCTCAGCCCCAGCATTTT
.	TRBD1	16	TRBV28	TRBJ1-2	CASSPNPPTGPYGYTF	TGTGCCAGCAGTCCAAATCCGCCGACAGGGCCCTATGGCTACACCTTC
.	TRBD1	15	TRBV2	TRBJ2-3	CASSLGQVVRDTQYF	TGTGCCAGCAGTCTTGGACAGGTTGTGAGGGATACGCAGTATTTT
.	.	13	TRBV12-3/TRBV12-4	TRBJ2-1	CASSLKGWNEQFF	TGTGCCAGCAGTTTAAAGGGTTGGAATGAGCAGTTCTTC
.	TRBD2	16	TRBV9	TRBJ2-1	CASSVDSASGYNEQFF	TGTGCCAGCAGCGTAGACTCCGCTAGCGGCTACAATGAGCAGTTCTTC
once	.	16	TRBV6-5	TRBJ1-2	CASSYSDGLRNYGYTF	TGTGCCAGCAGTTACTCTGACGGTCTACGAAACTATGGCTACACCTTC
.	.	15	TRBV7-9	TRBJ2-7	CASSSAGTYSYEQYF	TGTGCCAGCAGCTCAGCGGGGACATACTCCTACGAGCAGTACTTC
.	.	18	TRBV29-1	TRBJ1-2	CSVGGATGHRIANYGYTF	TGCAGCGTTGGGGGGGCCACGGGACACCGAATAGCTAACTATGGCTACACCTTC
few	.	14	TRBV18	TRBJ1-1	CASSPSRAHTEAFF	TGTGCCAGCTCACCGTCCAGGGCCCACACTGAAGCTTTCTTT
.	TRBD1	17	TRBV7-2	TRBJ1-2	CASSLSAGGRNNYGYTF	TGTGCCAGCAGCTTATCGGCAGGGGGTAGGAATAACTATGGCTACACCTTC
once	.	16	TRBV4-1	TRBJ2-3	CASTGDGRGPPDTQYF	TGCGCCAGCACCGGCGATGGGCGGGGCCCCCCAGATACGCAGTATTTT
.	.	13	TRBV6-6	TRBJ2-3	CASSYPSTDTQYF	TGTGCCAGCAGTTATCCTAGCACAGATACGCAGTATTTT
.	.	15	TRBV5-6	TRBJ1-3	CASEDGGVSGNTIYF	TGTGCCAGCGAGGACGGAGGAGTCTCTGGAAACACCATATATTTT
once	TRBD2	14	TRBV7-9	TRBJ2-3	CASHSGVITDTQYF	TGTGCCAGCCATAGCGGGGTTATCACAGATACGCAGTATTTT
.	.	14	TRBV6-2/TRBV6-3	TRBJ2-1	CASSYGASYNEQFF	TGTGCCAGCAGTTACGGAGCCTCCTACAATGAGCAGTTCTTC
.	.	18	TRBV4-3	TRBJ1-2	CASSQEFVPSSLNYGYTF	TGCGCCAGCAGCCAAGAATTCGTCCCCTCCAGCCTTAACTATGGCTACACCTTC
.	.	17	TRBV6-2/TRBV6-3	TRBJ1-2	CASSSWAEGRTNYGYTF	TGTGCCAGCAGTTCTTGGGCCGAGGGGCGGACTAACTATGGCTACACCTTC
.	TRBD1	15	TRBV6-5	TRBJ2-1	CASRLDRGPYNEQFF	TGTGCCAGCAGATTAGACAGGGGGCCGTACAATGAGCAGTTCTTC
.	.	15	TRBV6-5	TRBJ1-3	CASSPPGGEGNTIYF	TGTGCCAGCAGCCCCCCGGGGGGCGAGGGAAACACCATATATTTT
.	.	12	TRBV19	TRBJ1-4	CASSSRDEKLFF	TGTGCCAGTAGTTCCAGGGATGAAAAACTGTTTTTT